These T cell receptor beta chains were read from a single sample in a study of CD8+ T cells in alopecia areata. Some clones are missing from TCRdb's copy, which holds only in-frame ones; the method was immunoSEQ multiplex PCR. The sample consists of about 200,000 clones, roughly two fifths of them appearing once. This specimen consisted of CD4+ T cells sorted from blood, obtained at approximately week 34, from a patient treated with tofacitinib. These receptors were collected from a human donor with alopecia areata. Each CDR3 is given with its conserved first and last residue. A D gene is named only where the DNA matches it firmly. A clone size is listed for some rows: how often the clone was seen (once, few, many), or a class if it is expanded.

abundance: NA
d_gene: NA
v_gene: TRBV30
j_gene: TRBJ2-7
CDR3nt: TGTGCCTGGAGTGGGACGGGGACCTACGAGCAGTACTTC
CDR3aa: CAWSGTGTYEQYF

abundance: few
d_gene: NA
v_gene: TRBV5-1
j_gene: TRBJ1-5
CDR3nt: TGCGCCAGCAGCTTGGGTTTAAATCAGCCCCAGCATTTT
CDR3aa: CASSLGLNQPQHF

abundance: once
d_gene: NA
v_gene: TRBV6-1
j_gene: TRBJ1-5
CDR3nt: TGTGCCAGCAGCGGAGGGGTTATTGGCAATCAGCCCCAGCATTTT
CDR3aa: CASSGGVIGNQPQHF

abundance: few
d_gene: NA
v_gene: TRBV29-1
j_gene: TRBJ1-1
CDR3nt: TGCAGCGTTTCGCCCCATCTCAGACGGACTGAAGCTTTCTTT
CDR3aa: CSVSPHLRRTEAFF

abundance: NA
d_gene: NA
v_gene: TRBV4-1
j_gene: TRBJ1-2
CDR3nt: TGCGCCAGCAGCCAAGAGGGCAGGGTAAGCGGTGGCTACACCTTC
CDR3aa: CASSQEGRVSGGYTF

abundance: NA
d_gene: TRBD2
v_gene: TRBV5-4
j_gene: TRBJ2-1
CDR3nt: TGTGCCAGCAGCTCCCCGGGCGGGGGGGCCGACAATGAGCAGTTCTTC
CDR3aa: CASSSPGGGADNEQFF

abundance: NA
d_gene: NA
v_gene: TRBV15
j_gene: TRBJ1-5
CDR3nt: TGTGCCACCAGCAGTATGGACCGAAGCAATCAGCCCCAGCATTTT
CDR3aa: CATSSMDRSNQPQHF

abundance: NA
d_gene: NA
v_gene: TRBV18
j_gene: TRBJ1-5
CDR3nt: TGTGCCAGCTCACCCCAGGGAGATCAGCCCCAGCATTTT
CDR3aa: CASSPQGDQPQHF

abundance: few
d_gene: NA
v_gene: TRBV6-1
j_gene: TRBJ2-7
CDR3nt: TGTGCCAGCAGAAGCTCCTACGAGCAGTACTTC
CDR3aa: CASRSSYEQYF

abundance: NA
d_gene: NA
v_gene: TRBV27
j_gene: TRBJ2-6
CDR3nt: TGTGCCAGCAGTTTTCGGGGCTCTGGGGCCAACGTCCTGACTTTC
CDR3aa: CASSFRGSGANVLTF

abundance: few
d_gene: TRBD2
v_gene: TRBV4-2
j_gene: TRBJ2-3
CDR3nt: TGTGCCAGCAGCCAGCGCTTCACCGGGACTAGCGGGAGCGGGGGCACAGATACGCAGTATTTT
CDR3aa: CASSQRFTGTSGSGGTDTQYF

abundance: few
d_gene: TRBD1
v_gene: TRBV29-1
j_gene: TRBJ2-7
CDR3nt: TGCAGCTTTACAGGGGTCATCCCCAACGAGCAGTACTTC
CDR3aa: CSFTGVIPNEQYF

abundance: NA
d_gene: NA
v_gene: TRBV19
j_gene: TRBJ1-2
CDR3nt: TGTGCCAGTATGCAGGGCCCCCCGGTGGACTATGGCTACACCTTC
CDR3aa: CASMQGPPVDYGYTF

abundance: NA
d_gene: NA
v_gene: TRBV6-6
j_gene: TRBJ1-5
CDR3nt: TGTGCCAGCAGTTACACTCAGGGGAACAATCAGCCCCAGCATTTT
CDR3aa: CASSYTQGNNQPQHF

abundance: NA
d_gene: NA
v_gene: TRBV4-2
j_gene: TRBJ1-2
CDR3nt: TGTGCCAGCAGCCAAGATCTTCTATTAAACTATGGCTACACCTTC
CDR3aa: CASSQDLLLNYGYTF

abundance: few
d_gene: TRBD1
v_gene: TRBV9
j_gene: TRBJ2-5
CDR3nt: TGTGCCAGCAGCCGCGGGGACAGGAGGCAAGAGACCCAGTACTTC
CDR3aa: CASSRGDRRQETQYF

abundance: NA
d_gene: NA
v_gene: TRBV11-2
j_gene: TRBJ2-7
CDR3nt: TGTGCCAGCAGCTTATGGGGGGCTAGCTCCTACGAGCAGTACTTC
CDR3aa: CASSLWGASSYEQYF

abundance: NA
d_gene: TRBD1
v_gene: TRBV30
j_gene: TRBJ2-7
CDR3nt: TGTGCCTGGAGTCGGGGCGGGACAGGGGCCTACGAGCAGTACTTC
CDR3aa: CAWSRGGTGAYEQYF

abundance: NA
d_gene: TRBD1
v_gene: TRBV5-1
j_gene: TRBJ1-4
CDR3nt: TGCGCCAGCAGCCCTCAGACAGGGTTAACTGAAAAACTGTTTTTT
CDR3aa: CASSPQTGLTEKLFF

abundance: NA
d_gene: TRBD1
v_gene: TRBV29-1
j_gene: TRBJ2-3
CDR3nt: TGCAGCGCCGCAGGGACAGGGAGGAGCACAGATACGCAGTATTTT
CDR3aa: CSAAGTGRSTDTQYF

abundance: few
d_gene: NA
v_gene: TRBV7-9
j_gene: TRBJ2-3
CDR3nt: TGTGCCAGCAGCTTCGGACCGACCACAGATACGCAGTATTTT
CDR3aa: CASSFGPTTDTQYF

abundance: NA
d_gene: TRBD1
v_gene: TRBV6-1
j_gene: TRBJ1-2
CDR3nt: TGTGCCAGCAATCCGGGACAGGGCCCATATGGCTACACCTTC
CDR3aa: CASNPGQGPYGYTF

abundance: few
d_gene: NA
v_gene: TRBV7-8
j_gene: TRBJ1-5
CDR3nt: TGTGCCAGCAGCCCTGGTGGGGGTGAGAGCAATCAGCCCCAGCATTTT
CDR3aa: CASSPGGGESNQPQHF

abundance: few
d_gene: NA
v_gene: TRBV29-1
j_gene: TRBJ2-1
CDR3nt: TGCAGCTCTGTGCCGGGACACCACTCCTACAATGAGCAGTTCTTC
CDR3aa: CSSVPGHHSYNEQFF

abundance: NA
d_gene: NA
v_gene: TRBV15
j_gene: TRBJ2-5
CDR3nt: TGTGCCACCAGCAGAGATCGGAGGGGAGAGACCCAGTACTTC
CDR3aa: CATSRDRRGETQYF

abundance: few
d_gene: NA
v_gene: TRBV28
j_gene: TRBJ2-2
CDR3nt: TGTGCCAGCAGCCCCGGGACGTCATATACCGGGGAGCTGTTTTTT
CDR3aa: CASSPGTSYTGELFF

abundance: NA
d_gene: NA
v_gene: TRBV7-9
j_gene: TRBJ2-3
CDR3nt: TGTGCCAGCAGCTTAATGCGGGTCGAGGCAGATACGCAGTATTTT
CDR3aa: CASSLMRVEADTQYF

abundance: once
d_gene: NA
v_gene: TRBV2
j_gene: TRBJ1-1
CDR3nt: TGTGCCAGCATTTATGGGGGGACTGAAGCTTTCTTT
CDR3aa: CASIYGGTEAFF

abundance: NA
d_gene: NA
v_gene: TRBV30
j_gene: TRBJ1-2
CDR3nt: TGTGCCTGGAGTAGGTTTAACTCCTATGGCTACACCTTC
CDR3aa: CAWSRFNSYGYTF

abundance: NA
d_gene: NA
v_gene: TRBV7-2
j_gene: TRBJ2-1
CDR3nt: TGTGCCAGCAGTGAGAGGTACAATGAGCAGTTCTTC
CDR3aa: CASSERYNEQFF

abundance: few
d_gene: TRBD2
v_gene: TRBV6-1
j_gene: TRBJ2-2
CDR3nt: TGTACCACCCGGCCGCGGGGGGGCCATCACGGGGAGCTGTTTTTT
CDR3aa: CTTRPRGGHHGELFF

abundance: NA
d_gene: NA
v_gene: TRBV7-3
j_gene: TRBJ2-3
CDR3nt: TGTGCCAGCAGCCCCCCGGGTAGCGGAGATACGCAGTATTTT
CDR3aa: CASSPPGSGDTQYF

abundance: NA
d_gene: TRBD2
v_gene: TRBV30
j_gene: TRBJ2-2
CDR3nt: TGTGCCTGGAGTCAGGGAGCGGGAGCGGCCGGGGAGCTGTTTTTT
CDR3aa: CAWSQGAGAAGELFF

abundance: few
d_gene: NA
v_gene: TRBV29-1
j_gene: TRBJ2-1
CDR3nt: TGCAGCGTTCCGGGATCGCTCTACAATGAGCAGTTCTTC
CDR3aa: CSVPGSLYNEQFF

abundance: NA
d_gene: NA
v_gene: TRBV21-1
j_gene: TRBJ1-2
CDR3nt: TGTGCCAGCAATGGAGGGGATGGCTACACCTTC
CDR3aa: CASNGGDGYTF

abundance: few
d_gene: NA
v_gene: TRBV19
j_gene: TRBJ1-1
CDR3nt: TGTGCCAGTAGTAGCGTTGGGGGGGCGCGTACTGAAGCTTTCTTT
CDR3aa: CASSSVGGARTEAFF

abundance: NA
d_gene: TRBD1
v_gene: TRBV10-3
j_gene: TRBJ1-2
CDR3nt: TGTGCCATCAGTTCAAGACAGGGTGGTCGGTATGGCTACACCTTC
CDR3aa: CAISSRQGGRYGYTF

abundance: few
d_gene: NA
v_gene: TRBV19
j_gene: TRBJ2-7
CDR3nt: TGTGCCAGTAGCCTCGGACAGTACTACGAGCAGTACTTC
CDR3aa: CASSLGQYYEQYF

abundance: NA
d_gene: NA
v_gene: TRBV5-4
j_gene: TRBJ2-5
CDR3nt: TGTGCCAGCAGCTCGGGACACGGGGAGACCCAGTACTTC
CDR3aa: CASSSGHGETQYF

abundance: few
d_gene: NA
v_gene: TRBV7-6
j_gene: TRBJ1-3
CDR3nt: TGTGCCAGCACGACGGGGTTGACTGGAAACACCATATATTTT
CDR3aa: CASTTGLTGNTIYF

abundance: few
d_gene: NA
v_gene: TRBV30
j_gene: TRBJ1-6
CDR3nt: TGTGCCTGGAGTCCTTCCGGTGGTAGGAATTCACCCCTCCACTTT
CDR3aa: CAWSPSGGRNSPLHF

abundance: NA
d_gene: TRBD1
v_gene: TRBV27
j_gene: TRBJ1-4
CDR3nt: TGTGCCAGCAGTGCCCCCGGGACAGGGAATGAAAAACTGTTTTTT
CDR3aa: CASSAPGTGNEKLFF

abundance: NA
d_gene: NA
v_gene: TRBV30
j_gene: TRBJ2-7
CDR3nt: TGTGCCTGGAGGTATTCCTACGAGCAGTACTTC
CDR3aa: CAWRYSYEQYF

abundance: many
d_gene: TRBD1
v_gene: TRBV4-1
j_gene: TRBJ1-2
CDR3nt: TGCGCCAGCAGCCAAGAGGGCAGGGGGCAAGACACCTTC
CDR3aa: CASSQEGRGQDTF

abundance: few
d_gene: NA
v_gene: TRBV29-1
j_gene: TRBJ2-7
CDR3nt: TGCAGCGTTGTTGGGGGGCAAACCTACGAGCAGTACTTC
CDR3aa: CSVVGGQTYEQYF